The 8 T cell receptor beta chains in this list originate from one sample, sequenced in a study of OX40 agonist ivuxolimab in advanced cancers. Repertoires were generated with immunoSEQ multiplex PCR, while TCRdb's copy carries only in-frame clones and drops some. Of under 85,000 clones listed, 85% are singletons. Material: CD4+ or CD8+ T cells sorted from blood, obtained in a trial of the OX40 agonist ivuxolimab. Receptors were obtained from an adult with an advanced solid tumor such as melanoma, head and neck, liver or kidney cancer.

The rearrangement links TRBV15 to TRBJ1-1, with a tentative D call TRBD1 (6 bases). Germline assignment: CDR1 LNHNV and CDR2 YYDKDF (reference sequence). The CDR3 sequence is 14 residues long. The germline V and J ends were trimmed by 0 bases and 3 bases, with 8 bases remaining between them. The CDR3: CATSRDPGDTEAFF. CDR3 coding DNA: TGTGCCACCAGCAGAGATCCAGGGGACACTGAAGCTTTCTTT.

The table lists this clone with a few counts. The chain couples TRBV6-4 to TRBJ2-2; TRBD1 or TRBD2 may be the D gene (5 bases each). There are 14 residues in the CDR3. Germline-derived CDR1 and CDR2 are MRHNA and SNTAGT. V lost 6 bases, J lost 3 bases, and 11 bases lay in between. As DNA, the CDR3 is TGTGCCAGCAGATGGGACGGGCACACCGGGGAGCTGTTTTTT. Translation: CASRWDGHTGELFF.

The chain couples TRBV7-2 to TRBJ2-3; tentatively, D is TRBD1 (5 bases). Germline V gene lookup returns CDR1 SGHTA and CDR2 FQGNSA. V was shortened by 5 bases and J by 2 bases, with 11 bases between the two germline ends. CDR3 length equals 14 residues. The CDR3 protein is CASSIRQYTDTQYF. The CDR3, as DNA: TGTGCCAGCAGCATCAGACAGTACACAGATACGCAGTATTTT.

A few counts support this clone. The chain couples TRBV30 to TRBJ1-6, with 8 bases that match TRBD1. The CDR3 contains 15 residues. After removal of 2 bases from V and 8 bases from J, the junction contained 8 bases not matched to a gene. CDR1 is GTSNPN, CDR2 SVGIG, per germline (reference sequence). CDR3 coding DNA: TGTGCCTGGAGTCGGTCCGGGACAGGCCATTCACCCCTCCACTTT. This gives the protein CAWSRSGTGHSPLHF. The full variable domain, with the rest looked up from reference TRBV30 and TRBJ1-6, is SQTIHQWPATLVQPVGSPLSLECTVEGTSNPNLYWYRQAAGRGLQLLFYSVGIGQISSEVPQNLSASRPQDRQFILSSKKLLLSDSGFYLCAWSRSGTGHSPLHFGNGTRLTVT.

The chain carries TRBV5-1 and TRBJ1-2, with a possible D match to TRBD1 (5 bases). Per germline, CDR1 SGHRS and CDR2 YFSETQ. CDR3 length: 16 amino acids. The V gene lost 3 bases and the J gene lost 0 bases, with 15 bases spanning the gap. The CDR3 loop is CASSSGVLGANYGYTF. For the CDR3, the DNA is TGCGCCAGCAGCTCGGGTGTTTTGGGGGCTAACTATGGCTACACCTTC.

CDR3 protein: CASSVGSGDTDTQYF. The CDR3 nucleotides read TGTGCCAGCAGCGTAGGATCGGGGGATACAGATACGCAGTATTTT. The chain links TRBV9 to TRBJ2-3, with D possibly TRBD2 on 6 matching bases. The CDR3 loop spans 15 amino acids. Germline V gene lookup returns CDR1 SGDLS and CDR2 YYNGEE. Trimming stripped 0 bases from V and 3 bases from J, with 11 bases between.

This clone was seen once. The V gene is TRBV19, the J gene TRBJ1-5; 11 bases align to TRBD1. CDR3 length: 17 amino acids. CDR1 LNHDA and CDR2 SQIVND come from the germline V gene (reference sequence). Losses at the gene ends were 1 base for V and 8 bases for J; bases not matched to a gene: 10. CDR3 amino acids: CASSIGYGTGGRKPQHF. The CDR3 nucleotides are TGTGCCAGTAGTATAGGGTACGGGACAGGGGGGAGGAAGCCCCAGCATTTT.

J is TRBJ2-2 and V is TRBV4-1; D possibly corresponds to TRBD2 (6 bases). Germline V gives CDR1 MGHRA, CDR2 YSYEKL. The CDR3 sequence is 19 residues long. Trimming shortened V by 1 base and J by 6 bases, and 24 bases separated the two germline ends. CDR3 in amino acids: CASSQGTSSSGRDAGELFF. The CDR3, as DNA: TGCGCCAGCAGCCAAGGGACCTCTTCCAGCGGGCGCGACGCCGGGGAGCTGTTTTTT.